This entry is about one TCR beta chain. This CDR3 has 17 amino acids. The V and J ends lost 5 bases and 8 bases, in that order; junction bases with no gene match: 18. Germline CDR1 is MDHEN and CDR2 is SYDVKM. The sample comes from a study of cytomegalovirus exposure and HLA in healthy donors. The study ran its PCR with 60 Vbeta and 13 Jbeta primers. Clones were sequenced by immunoSEQ multiplex PCR, and TCRdb holds only the in-frame ones, with some missing. In the table there are about 200,000 clones, around 80% of which are singletons. Sequencing was done on a sample of PBMCs. The chain links TRBV28 to TRBJ1-2; 9 bases are a match to TRBD1. This receptor was obtained from a woman aged 30 to 39 in good health and CMV-seropositive. The CDR3 sequence: CASSRIGQGSYQEGYTF. In nucleotides, the CDR3 is TGTGCCAGCAGTCGAATAGGACAGGGGTCATACCAAGAGGGCTACACCTTC.